This T cell receptor beta chain was found in a study of early T cells in non-severe SARS-CoV-2 infection. Study-wide context: Sequencing was performed on bulk RNA from unsorted whole blood, leaving chains unpaired. Findings of the study overall: Anti-spike CD8 responses were favored in VDJdb matching, and private and CD4 specificities were missed.

Individual cDNA molecules carried attached unique molecular identifiers. TCRdb reanalysed the 5' RACE reads using MiXCR and keeps one entry per CDR3 protein. The top ten clones hold roughly 12% of a sample with about 36,000 distinct CDR3 sequences, approximately 9.9% of them seen once. Germline V gene data show CDR1 as DFQATT and CDR2 as SNEGSKA (reference sequence). Between the trimmed V and J ends, which lost 7 bases and 1 base, there was a span of 13 bases. The CDR3 contains 13 residues. This clonotype has at least ten counts. Antigen: not known. The TCR was taken from an adult who was a healthcare worker with PCR-confirmed SARS-CoV-2 infection or an uninfected control (not recorded which). The chain carries TRBV20-1 and TRBJ2-5, with D tentatively TRBD2 (5 bases). The sequencing input was whole blood. CDR3 in DNA: TGCAGTGGGGGTCCGCGGGTCCAAGAGACCCAGTACTTC. It yields the protein CSGGPRVQETQYF.